This T cell receptor (beta chain) was profiled in a study of OX40 agonist ivuxolimab in advanced cancers. The data were produced by immunoSEQ multiplex PCR, yet TCRdb's version contains in-frame clones alone and is incomplete. The sample holds approximately 74,000 clones; over 60% are singletons and the top ten take under 3%. This CDR3 has 15 amino acids. Germline V CDR1 and CDR2: SGHAT, FQNNGV. Trimming shortened V by 5 bases and J by 1 base, and 12 bases separated the two germline ends. The receptor comes from an adult with an advanced solid tumor such as melanoma, head and neck, liver or kidney cancer. This material consisted of CD4+ or CD8+ T cells sorted from blood, taken in a trial of the OX40 agonist ivuxolimab. The V call is TRBV11-2, the J call TRBJ1-3; D possibly corresponds to TRBD1 (5 bases). The CDR3 nucleotides read TGTGCCAGCAGCCTCAATCAGGGTTCTGGAAACACCATATATTTT. This encodes CASSLNQGSGNTIYF. Supplemented by reference TRBV11-2 and TRBJ1-3, the full variable domain reads EAGVAQSPRYKIIEKRQSVAFWCNPISGHATLYWYQQILGQGPKLLIQFQNNGVVDDSQLPKDRFSAERLKGVDSTLKIQPAKLEDSAVYLCASSLNQGSGNTIYFGEGSWLTVV.